Presented here are 22 T cell receptor beta chains from one specimen sequenced in a study of beta chain features in type 1 diabetes. All of the isolated RNA was reverse transcribed, so expressed TCRB transcripts were sequenced. The data were produced by immunoSEQ multiplex PCR, yet TCRdb's version contains in-frame clones alone and is incomplete. This table holds 15,000 to 20,000 clones, less than 60% found once. The sample taken for sequencing was stem cell memory CD4+ T cells from blood. The receptors here all came from a woman aged 18-29 years in good health.

This chain uses TRBV30 with TRBJ1-1; D possibly corresponds to TRBD1 (6 bases). Germline CDR1 reads GTSNPN; CDR2 reads SVGIG (reference sequence). The CDR3 consists of 13 residues. Trimming took off 4 bases at V and 11 bases at J, with 20 bases between the two ends. CDR3 amino acids: CAWTSGATSRAFF. The CDR3 bases are TGTGCCTGGACTTCAGGGGCAACTTCGCGCGCTTTCTTT.

This clone turned up a few times. V gene TRBV27 combines with J gene TRBJ2-6, with D maybe TRBD1 (6 bases). V dropped 5 bases and J dropped 4 bases, with 12 bases sitting between them. Germline CDR1 is MNHEY and CDR2 is SMNVEV (reference sequence). There are 15 residues in the CDR3. Here the CDR3 reads CASSPHRVGANVLTF. CDR3 bases: TGTGCCAGCAGTCCCCACAGGGTCGGGGCCAACGTCCTGACTTTC.

This clone occurred a few times. This rearrangement joins TRBV29-1 to TRBJ2-3; 7 positions agree with TRBD1. The CDR3 sequence is 14 residues long. The germline V gene encodes CDR1 SQVTM and CDR2 ANQGSEA. V shed 5 bases and J 4 bases; nucleotides not matched to a gene: 9. This chain's CDR3 is CSVKKAGGSDTQYF. The CDR3 DNA follows: TGCAGCGTTAAAAAGGCAGGGGGATCAGATACGCAGTATTTT.

This clone was seen a few times. V and J are TRBV19 and TRBJ2-3; D remains unclear. This CDR3 has 12 amino acids. Germline V CDR1 and CDR2: LNHDA, SQIVND (reference sequence). The V gene lost 6 bases and the J gene lost 5 bases, with 9 bases spanning the gap. The CDR3 reads CASSLAGDTQYF. CDR3 bases: TGTGCCAGTAGCCTCGCAGGAGATACGCAGTATTTT.

V is TRBV30 and J is TRBJ1-3; the match to TRBD1 covers 9 bases. V gave up 4 bases and J gave up 1 base; unmatched junction bases: 2. Germline CDR1 reads GTSNPN; CDR2 reads SVGIG (reference sequence). The CDR3 has 14 amino acids. Here the CDR3 reads CAWNGQGSGNTIYF. The DNA of the CDR3 is TGTGCCTGGAACGGACAGGGGTCTGGAAACACCATATATTTT.

This clone occurred a few times. The V and J genes are TRBV19 and TRBJ2-2; perhaps TRBD2 as D (6 bases). CDR1 is LNHDA, CDR2 SQIVND, per germline (reference sequence). V lost 5 bases and J lost 7, with 17 bases in between. The CDR3 has 15 amino acids. In DNA, the CDR3 is TGTGCCAGTAGTCTCTCCCGGGACTTCGGCGGGGAGCTGTTTTTT. This encodes CASSLSRDFGGELFF. The variable domain in full, completed from reference TRBV19 and TRBJ2-2, reads DGGITQSPKYLFRKEGQNVTLSCEQNLNHDAMYWYRQDPGQGLRLIYYSQIVNDFQKGDIAEGYSVSREKKESFPLTVTSAQKNPTAFYLCASSLSRDFGGELFFGEGSRLTVL.

Here the CDR3 reads CASSIDRDSNSYGYTF. CDR3 nucleotide sequence: TGTGCCAGTAGTATAGACAGGGACAGCAACTCATATGGCTACACCTTC. This chain uses TRBV19 with TRBJ1-2; 7 bases map to TRBD1. V trimming: 0 bases; J trimming: 5 bases; junction bases outside the gene matches: 9. The CDR3 runs 16 residues. Germline CDR1 reads LNHDA; CDR2 reads SQIVND (reference sequence).

This chain connects TRBV14 to TRBJ1-2, with no clear D. Germline V gene sequence: CDR1 SGHDN, CDR2 FVKESK. CDR3 length equals 13 residues. V dropped 1 base and J dropped 5 bases, with 8 bases sitting between them. CDR3 sequence reads: CASSQVISYGYTF. CDR3 DNA: TGTGCCAGCAGCCAAGTAATTTCGTATGGCTACACCTTC.

This clone was recorded a few times. This chain links TRBV7-2 with TRBJ1-2; 10 bases align to TRBD1. The CDR3 is 15 amino acids. V lost 5 bases to trimming and J lost 7 bases; unmatched junction nucleotides: 10. Germline V gives CDR1 SGHTA, CDR2 FQGNSA. CDR3 sequence (DNA): TGTGCCAGCAGCACAGACAGGGGGCTTTCGTCTGGCTACACCTTC. Translated, it gives CASSTDRGLSSGYTF.

This chain links TRBV19 with TRBJ1-5; unclear D gene. The CDR3 is made up of 14 amino acids. Between the trimmed V and J ends, which lost 3 bases and 4 bases, there was a span of 10 bases. Germline CDR1 and CDR2: LNHDA and SQIVND (reference sequence). The CDR3 loop is CASSIWAQNQPQHF. The CDR3 nucleotides are TGTGCCAGTAGTATTTGGGCCCAGAATCAGCCCCAGCATTTT.

This clone was seen more than once but under ten times. The gene calls are TRBV5-1 and TRBJ2-3; 12 positions match TRBD2. V shed 4 bases and J 4 bases; nucleotides not matched to a gene: 7. This CDR3 spans 16 amino acids. Germline values: CDR1 SGHRS, CDR2 YFSETQ. CDR3 in amino acids: CASSTRLAGDADTQYF. Written as DNA, the CDR3 is TGCGCCAGCAGCACCCGACTAGCGGGAGACGCAGATACGCAGTATTTT.

The V and J genes are TRBV5-5 and TRBJ2-7; TRBD1 aligns across 10 bases. The J segment lost 1 base and the V segment lost 0 bases, leaving 4 bases of the junction unmatched. Looked up from germline, CDR1 is SGHKS and CDR2 is YYEKEE (reference sequence). The CDR3 is made up of 16 amino acids. The CDR3 is CASSLVGQGGSYEQYF. CDR3 coding DNA: TGTGCCAGCAGCTTGGTTGGACAGGGGGGTTCCTACGAGCAGTACTTC.

Only a few counts were recorded for this clone. The rearrangement links TRBV5-1 to TRBJ1-1, with a weak D call TRBD1 (5 bases). Germline V CDR1 and CDR2: SGHRS, YFSETQ. Trimming shortened V by 0 bases and J by 8 bases, and 8 bases separated the two germline ends. The CDR3 totals 12 residues. This CDR3 reads CASSLGRGEAFF. The CDR3 DNA follows: TGCGCCAGCAGCTTGGGGAGGGGAGAAGCTTTCTTT.

This clone has just a few counts. In DNA, the CDR3 is TGTGCCAGCAGCTTGGAGACAGCAGCCTACGAGCAGTACTTC. This encodes CASSLETAAYEQYF. V usage is TRBV5-8 and J usage is TRBJ2-7, with a possible D match to TRBD1 (5 bases). The CDR3 totals 14 residues. Trimming stripped 0 bases from V and 2 bases from J, with 9 bases between. The germline gives CDR1 SGHTS, CDR2 YDEGEE.

This chain connects TRBV9 to TRBJ2-1; 11 bases agree with TRBD2. Germline V lookup: CDR1 SGDLS, CDR2 YYNGEE. Germline trimming cut 5 bases from V and 9 bases from J; bases unmatched to any gene: 4. CDR3 size: 13 residues. CDR3 sequence reads: CASSSGGAGEQFF. CDR3 DNA sequence: TGTGCCAGCAGTAGCGGGGGGGCGGGTGAGCAGTTCTTC.

This clone was observed a few times. The chain recombines TRBV7-6 with TRBJ2-2; 7 nucleotides line up with TRBD1. The CDR3 is made up of 17 amino acids. Per the germline V gene, CDR1 is SGHVS and CDR2 is FNYEAQ. The junction had 15 bases not matched to a gene; V was cut back by 5 bases and J by 6 bases. The CDR3 protein is CASSLRSDRVGAGELFF. In nucleotides, the CDR3 is TGTGCCAGCAGCCTAAGGAGCGACAGGGTAGGGGCCGGGGAGCTGTTTTTT.

V is TRBV11-2 and J is TRBJ1-2; D gene uncertain. CDR3 length: 12 residues. Trimming removed 4 bases from V and 13 bases from J, with 16 bases in between. Germline-derived CDR1 and CDR2 are SGHAT and FQNNGV. The CDR3 reads CASSSQEGAGTF. DNA of the CDR3: TGTGCCAGCAGCTCCCAGGAGGGAGCAGGCACCTTC. Complete variable domain (other parts from reference TRBV11-2 and TRBJ1-2): EAGVAQSPRYKIIEKRQSVAFWCNPISGHATLYWYQQILGQGPKLLIQFQNNGVVDDSQLPKDRFSAERLKGVDSTLKIQPAKLEDSAVYLCASSSQEGAGTFGSGTRLTVV.

This clone was counted a few times. This chain connects TRBV6-1 to TRBJ1-2; no firm D call. The CDR3 contains 13 residues. Germline values: CDR1 MNHNS, CDR2 SASEGT. Trimming took 6 bases from V and 0 from J, leaving 8 bases between them. The CDR3 sequence: CASRVLANYGYTF. For the CDR3, the DNA is TGTGCCAGCAGGGTTTTAGCTAACTATGGCTACACCTTC.

The V gene is TRBV25-1, the J gene TRBJ1-1; D call uncertain. Germline-derived CDR1 and CDR2 are MGHDK and SYGVNS. V lost 4 bases and J lost 0, with 3 bases in between. The CDR3 is 12 amino acids. The chain's CDR3 is CASSALNTEAFF. The CDR3 DNA is TGTGCCAGCAGTGCATTGAACACTGAAGCTTTCTTT.

The chain has TRBV6-5 and TRBJ1-4; tentative D call: TRBD1 (6 bases). V was trimmed by 2 bases and J by 7 bases, leaving 17 bases between them. Per germline, CDR1 MNHEY and CDR2 SVGAGI. This CDR3 spans 16 amino acids. CDR3 amino acids: CASSYRRTERGEKLFF. The CDR3 bases are TGTGCCAGCAGTTACCGGCGGACAGAAAGGGGTGAAAAACTGTTTTTT.

This clone was counted only a few times. V usage is TRBV5-5 and J usage is TRBJ2-1; D gene ambiguous. The germline V and J ends were trimmed by 0 bases and 3 bases, with 4 bases remaining between them. Germline values: CDR1 SGHKS, CDR2 YYEKEE (reference sequence). The CDR3 is 13 amino acids. The chain's CDR3 is CASSLDSYNEQFF. The CDR3 DNA reads as TGTGCCAGCAGCTTGGACAGCTACAATGAGCAGTTCTTC.

The chain combines TRBV4-2 with TRBJ2-1, with 9 bases fitting TRBD2. The CDR3 is made up of 13 amino acids. CDR1 is LGHNA, CDR2 YNFKEQ, per germline. Trimming took 2 bases from V and 10 from J; bases not matched to a gene: 3. The CDR3 DNA is TGTGCCAGCAGCCAAACCGGACTAGCGGAGCAGTTCTTC. Translating it yields CASSQTGLAEQFF.